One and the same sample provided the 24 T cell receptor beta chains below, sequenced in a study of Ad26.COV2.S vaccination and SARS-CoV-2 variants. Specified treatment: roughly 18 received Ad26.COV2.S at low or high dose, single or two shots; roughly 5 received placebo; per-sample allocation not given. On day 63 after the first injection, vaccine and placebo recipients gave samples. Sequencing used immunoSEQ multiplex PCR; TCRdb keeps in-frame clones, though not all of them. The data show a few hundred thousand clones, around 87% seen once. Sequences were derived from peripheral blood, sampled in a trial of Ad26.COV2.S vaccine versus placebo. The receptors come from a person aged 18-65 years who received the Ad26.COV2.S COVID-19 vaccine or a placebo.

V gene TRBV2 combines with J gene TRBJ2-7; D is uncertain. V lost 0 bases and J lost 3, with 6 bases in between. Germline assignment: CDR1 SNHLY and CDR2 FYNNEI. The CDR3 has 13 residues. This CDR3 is CASSEALFYEQYF. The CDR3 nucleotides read TGTGCCAGCAGTGAAGCGCTTTTCTACGAGCAGTACTTC.

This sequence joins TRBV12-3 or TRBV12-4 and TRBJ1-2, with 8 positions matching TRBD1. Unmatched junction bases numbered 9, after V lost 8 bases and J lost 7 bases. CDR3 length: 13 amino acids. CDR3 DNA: TGTGCCAGCGCCCCCCGACAGGGGAGTGGCTACACCTTC. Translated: CASAPRQGSGYTF.

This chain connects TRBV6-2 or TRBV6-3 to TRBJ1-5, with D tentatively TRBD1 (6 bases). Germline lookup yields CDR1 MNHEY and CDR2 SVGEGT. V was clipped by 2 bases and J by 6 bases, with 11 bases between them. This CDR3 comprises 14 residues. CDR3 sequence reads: CASSYRGAFQPQHF. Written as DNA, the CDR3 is TGTGCCAGCAGTTACAGGGGGGCTTTTCAGCCCCAGCATTTT.

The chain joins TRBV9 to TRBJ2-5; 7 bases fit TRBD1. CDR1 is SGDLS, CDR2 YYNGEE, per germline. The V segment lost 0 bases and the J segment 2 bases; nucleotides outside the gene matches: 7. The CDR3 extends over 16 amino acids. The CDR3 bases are TGTGCCAGCAGCGTAGCTACGTCCAGGGGGCAAGAGACCCAGTACTTC. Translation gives CASSVATSRGQETQYF.

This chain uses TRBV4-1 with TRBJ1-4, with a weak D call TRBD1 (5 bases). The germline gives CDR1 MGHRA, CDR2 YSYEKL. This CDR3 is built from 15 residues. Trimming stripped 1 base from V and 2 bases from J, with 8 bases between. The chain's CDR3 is CASSQGTFTNEKLFF. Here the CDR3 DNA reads TGCGCCAGCAGCCAAGGGACATTTACTAATGAAAAACTGTTTTTT.

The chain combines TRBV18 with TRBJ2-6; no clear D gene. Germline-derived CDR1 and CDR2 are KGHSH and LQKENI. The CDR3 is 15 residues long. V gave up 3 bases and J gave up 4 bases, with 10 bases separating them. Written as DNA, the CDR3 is TGTGCCAGCTCACCGAGACCTTTGGGGGCCAACGTCCTGACTTTC. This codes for CASSPRPLGANVLTF. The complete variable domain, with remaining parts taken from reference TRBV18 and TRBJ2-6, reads NAGVMQNPRHLVRRRGQEARLRCSPMKGHSHVYWYRQLPEEGLKFMVYLQKENIIDESGMPKERFSAEFPKEGPSILRIQQVVRGDSAAYFCASSPRPLGANVLTFGAGSRLTVL.

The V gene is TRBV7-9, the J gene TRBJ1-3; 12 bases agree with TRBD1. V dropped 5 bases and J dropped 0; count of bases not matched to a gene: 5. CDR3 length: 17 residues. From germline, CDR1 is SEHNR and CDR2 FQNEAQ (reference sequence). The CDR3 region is CASSVGTGGYSGNTIYF. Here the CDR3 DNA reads TGTGCCAGCAGCGTAGGGACAGGGGGCTACTCTGGAAACACCATATATTTT.

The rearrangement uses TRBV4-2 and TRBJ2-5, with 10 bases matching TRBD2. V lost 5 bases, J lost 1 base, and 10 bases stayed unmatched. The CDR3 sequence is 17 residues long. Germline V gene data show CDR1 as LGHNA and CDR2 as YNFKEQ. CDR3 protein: CASSFRLAGALQETQYF. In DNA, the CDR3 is TGTGCCAGCAGCTTCCGTCTAGCGGGGGCCCTCCAAGAGACCCAGTACTTC.

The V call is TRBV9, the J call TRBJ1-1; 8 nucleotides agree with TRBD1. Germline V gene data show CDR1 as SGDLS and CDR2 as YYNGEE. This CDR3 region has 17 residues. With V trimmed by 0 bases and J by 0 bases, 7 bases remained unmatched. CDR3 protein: CASSVAGQGAMNTEAFF. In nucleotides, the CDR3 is TGTGCCAGCAGCGTAGCCGGTCAGGGGGCAATGAACACTGAAGCTTTCTTT.

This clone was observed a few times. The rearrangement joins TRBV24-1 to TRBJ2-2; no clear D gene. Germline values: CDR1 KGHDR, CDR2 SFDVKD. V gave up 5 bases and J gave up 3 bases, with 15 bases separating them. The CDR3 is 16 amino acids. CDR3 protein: CATSGSVTWDTGELFF. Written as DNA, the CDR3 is TGTGCCACCAGTGGTTCAGTGACGTGGGACACCGGGGAGCTGTTTTTT.

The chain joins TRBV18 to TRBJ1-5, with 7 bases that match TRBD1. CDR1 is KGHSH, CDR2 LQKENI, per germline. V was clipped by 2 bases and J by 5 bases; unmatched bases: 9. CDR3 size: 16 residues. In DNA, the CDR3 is TGTGCCAGCTCACCAAATGGGGGACAGATATATCAGCCCCAGCATTTT. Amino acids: CASSPNGGQIYQPQHF.

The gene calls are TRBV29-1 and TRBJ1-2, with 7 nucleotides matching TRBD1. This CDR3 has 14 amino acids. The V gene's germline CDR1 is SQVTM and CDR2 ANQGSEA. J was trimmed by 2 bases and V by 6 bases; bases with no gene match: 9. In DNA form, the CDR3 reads TGCAGCGTCGCCCCGGGACAGAGCAACTATGGCTACACCTTC. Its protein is CSVAPGQSNYGYTF.

CDR3 protein: CASSTPAGSLNTEAFF. CDR3 nucleotide sequence: TGTGCCAGCAGTACTCCGGCCGGGAGTCTAAACACTGAAGCTTTCTTT. V is TRBV27 and J is TRBJ1-1; no definite D call. CDR1 and CDR2 (germline): MNHEY, SMNVEV (reference sequence). The CDR3 spans 16 residues. V was shortened by 5 bases and J by 2 bases, with 18 bases between the two germline ends.

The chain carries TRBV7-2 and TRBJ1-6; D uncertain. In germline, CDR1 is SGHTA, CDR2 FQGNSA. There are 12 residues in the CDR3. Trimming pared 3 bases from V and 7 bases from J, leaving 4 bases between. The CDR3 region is CASSFNNSPLHF. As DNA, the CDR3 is TGTGCCAGCAGCTTCAACAATTCACCCCTCCACTTT.

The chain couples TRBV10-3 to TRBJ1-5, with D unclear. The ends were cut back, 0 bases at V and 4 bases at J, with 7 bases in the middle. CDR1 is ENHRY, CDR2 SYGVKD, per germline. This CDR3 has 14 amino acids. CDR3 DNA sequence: TGTGCCATCAGTGAGTCGAGAGAAAATCAGCCCCAGCATTTT. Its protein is CAISESRENQPQHF.

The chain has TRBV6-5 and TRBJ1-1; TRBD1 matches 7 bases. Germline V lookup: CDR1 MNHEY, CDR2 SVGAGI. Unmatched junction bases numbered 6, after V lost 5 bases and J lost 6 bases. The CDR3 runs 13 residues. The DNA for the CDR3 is TGTGCCAGCAGTCGACAGGGTATGCCTGAAGCTTTCTTT. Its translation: CASSRQGMPEAFF.

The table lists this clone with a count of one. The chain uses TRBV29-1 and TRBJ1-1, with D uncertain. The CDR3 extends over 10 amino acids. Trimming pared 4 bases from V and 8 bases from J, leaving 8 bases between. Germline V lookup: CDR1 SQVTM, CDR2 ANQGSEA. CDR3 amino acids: CSVGQLEAFF. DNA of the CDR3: TGCAGCGTTGGGCAGCTGGAAGCTTTCTTT.

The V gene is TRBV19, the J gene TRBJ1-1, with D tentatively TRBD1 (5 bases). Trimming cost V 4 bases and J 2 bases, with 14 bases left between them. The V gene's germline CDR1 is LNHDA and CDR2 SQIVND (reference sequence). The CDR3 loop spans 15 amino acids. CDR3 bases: TGTGCCAGTAGTAAATCCGGGACCGCAAACACTGAAGCTTTCTTT. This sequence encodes CASSKSGTANTEAFF.

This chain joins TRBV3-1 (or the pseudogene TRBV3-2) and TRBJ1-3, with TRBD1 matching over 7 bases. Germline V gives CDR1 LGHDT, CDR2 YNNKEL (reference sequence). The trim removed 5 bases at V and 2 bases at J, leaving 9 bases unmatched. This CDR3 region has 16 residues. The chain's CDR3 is CASSYQGEGAGNTIYF. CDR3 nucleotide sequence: TGTGCCAGCAGCTACCAGGGGGAAGGAGCTGGAAACACCATATATTTT.

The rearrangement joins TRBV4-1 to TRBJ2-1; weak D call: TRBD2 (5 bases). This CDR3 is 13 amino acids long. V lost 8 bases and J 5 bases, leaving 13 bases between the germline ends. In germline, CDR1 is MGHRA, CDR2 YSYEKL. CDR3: CASEGQENNEQFF. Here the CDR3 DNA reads TGCGCCAGCGAGGGCCAGGAGAACAATGAGCAGTTCTTC.

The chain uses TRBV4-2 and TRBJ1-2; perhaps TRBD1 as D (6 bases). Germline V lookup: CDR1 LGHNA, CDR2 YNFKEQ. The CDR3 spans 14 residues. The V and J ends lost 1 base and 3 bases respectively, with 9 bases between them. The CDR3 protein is CASSQVPGDYGYTF. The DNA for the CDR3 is TGTGCCAGCAGCCAAGTCCCAGGGGACTATGGCTACACCTTC.

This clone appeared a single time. CDR3 DNA sequence: TGTGCCAGTAGTACACTGAAGAGACAGGGAGCACATTCACCCCTCCACTTT. This codes for CASSTLKRQGAHSPLHF. The chain carries TRBV19 and TRBJ1-6; 7 positions match TRBD1. Germline V gene lookup returns CDR1 LNHDA and CDR2 SQIVND (reference sequence). After removal of 4 bases from V and 8 bases from J, the junction contained 14 bases not matched to a gene. This CDR3 comprises 17 residues.

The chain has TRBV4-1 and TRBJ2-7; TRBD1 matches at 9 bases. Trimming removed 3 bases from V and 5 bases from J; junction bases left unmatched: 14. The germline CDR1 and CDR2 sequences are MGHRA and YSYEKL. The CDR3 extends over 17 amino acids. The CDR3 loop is CASSHRISSGTGNEQYF. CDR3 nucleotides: TGCGCCAGCAGCCATCGAATATCCTCCGGGACAGGGAACGAGCAGTACTTC.

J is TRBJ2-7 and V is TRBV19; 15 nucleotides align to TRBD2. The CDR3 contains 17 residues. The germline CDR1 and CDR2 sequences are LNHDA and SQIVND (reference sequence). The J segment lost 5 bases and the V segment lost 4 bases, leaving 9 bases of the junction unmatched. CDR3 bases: TGTGCCAGTAGTAAGGGACTAGCGGGGGGCGGGGACCACGAGCAGTACTTC. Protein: CASSKGLAGGGDHEQYF.